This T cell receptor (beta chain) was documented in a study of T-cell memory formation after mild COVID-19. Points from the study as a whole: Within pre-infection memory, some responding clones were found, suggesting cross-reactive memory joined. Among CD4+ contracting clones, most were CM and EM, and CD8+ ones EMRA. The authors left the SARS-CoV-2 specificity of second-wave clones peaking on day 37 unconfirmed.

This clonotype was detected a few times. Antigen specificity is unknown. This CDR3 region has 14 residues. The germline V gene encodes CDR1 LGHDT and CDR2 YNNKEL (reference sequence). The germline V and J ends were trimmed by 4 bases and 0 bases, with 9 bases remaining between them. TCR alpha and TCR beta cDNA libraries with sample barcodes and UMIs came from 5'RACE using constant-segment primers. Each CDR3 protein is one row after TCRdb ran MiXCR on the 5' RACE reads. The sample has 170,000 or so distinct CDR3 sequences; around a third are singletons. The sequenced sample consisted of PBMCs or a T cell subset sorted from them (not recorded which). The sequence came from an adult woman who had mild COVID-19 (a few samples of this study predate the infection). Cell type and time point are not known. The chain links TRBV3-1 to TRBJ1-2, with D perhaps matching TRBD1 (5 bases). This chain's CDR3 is CASSLGLANYGYTF. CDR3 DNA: TGTGCCAGCAGCCTGGGGCTAGCTAACTATGGCTACACCTTC.